This T cell receptor (beta chain) came from a study of molecular identifiers for immune sequencing clone quantification. Study-wide results and caveats: Should identical TCR molecules share a barcode, the sizes of highly expanded clones could be underestimated. More than 97% of effector molecules, versus under 1% of naive-cell molecules, belonged to clones above 20 RNA copies.

The germline CDR1 and CDR2 sequences are DFQATT and SNEGSKA (reference sequence). The V end lost 3 bases, the J end lost 7 bases, and 13 bases lay between the germline ends. This CDR3 comprises 13 residues. This clonotype was found once. Its antigen is as yet unknown. In TCRdb, the PCR reads were re-called with MiXCR into one record per CDR3 protein. The sample includes over 550,000 distinct CDR3 sequences, about 25% of them seen just once. This sequence joins TRBV20-1 and TRBJ1-5, with D unresolved. This receptor was taken from a human donor in good health. Some libraries in this study had Jurkat cell RNA spiked in. Specimen: naive CD8+ T cells from blood, with Jurkat cell RNA spiked in. Sample subset: FACS-sorted CD8+CD4-CCR7+CD45RA+ naive T cells. As DNA, the CDR3 is TGCAGTGCTAGTGAAGTATGGGGACAGCCCCAGCATTTT. Translated, it gives CSASEVWGQPQHF.